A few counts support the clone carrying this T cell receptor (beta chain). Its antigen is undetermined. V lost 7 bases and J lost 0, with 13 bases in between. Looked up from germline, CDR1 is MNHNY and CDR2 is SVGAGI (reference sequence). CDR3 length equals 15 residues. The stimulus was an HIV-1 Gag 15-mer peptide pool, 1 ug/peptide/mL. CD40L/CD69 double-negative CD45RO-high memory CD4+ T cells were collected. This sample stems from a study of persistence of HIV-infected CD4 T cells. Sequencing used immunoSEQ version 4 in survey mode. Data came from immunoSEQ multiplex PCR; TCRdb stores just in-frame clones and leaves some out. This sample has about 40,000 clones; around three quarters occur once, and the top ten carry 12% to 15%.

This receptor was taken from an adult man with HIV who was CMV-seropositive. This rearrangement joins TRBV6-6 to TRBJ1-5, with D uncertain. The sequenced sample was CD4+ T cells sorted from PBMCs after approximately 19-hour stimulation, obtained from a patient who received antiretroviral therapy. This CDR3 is CASTTAEYSNQPQHF. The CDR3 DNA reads TGTGCCAGCACCACGGCGGAGTATAGCAATCAGCCCCAGCATTTT.